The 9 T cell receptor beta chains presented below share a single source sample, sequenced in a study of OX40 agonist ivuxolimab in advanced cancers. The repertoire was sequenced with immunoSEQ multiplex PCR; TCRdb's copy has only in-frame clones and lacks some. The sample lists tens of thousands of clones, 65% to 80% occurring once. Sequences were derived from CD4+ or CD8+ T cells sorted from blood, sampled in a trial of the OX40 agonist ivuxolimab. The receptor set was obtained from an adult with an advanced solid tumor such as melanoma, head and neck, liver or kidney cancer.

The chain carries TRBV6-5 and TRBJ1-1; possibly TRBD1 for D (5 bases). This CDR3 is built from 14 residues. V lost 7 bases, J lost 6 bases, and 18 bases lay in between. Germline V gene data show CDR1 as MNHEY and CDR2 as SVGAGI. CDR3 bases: TGTGCCAGCAACGCGGGGCGGGGTCGCTCTGAAGCTTTCTTT. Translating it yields CASNAGRGRSEAFF.

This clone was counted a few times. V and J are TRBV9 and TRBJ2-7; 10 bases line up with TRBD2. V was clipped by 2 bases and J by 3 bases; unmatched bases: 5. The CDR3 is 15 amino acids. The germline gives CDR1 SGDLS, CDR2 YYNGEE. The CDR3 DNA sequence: TGTGCCAGCAGCGTGGCTAGCGGGGGCTTCTACGAGCAGTACTTC. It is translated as CASSVASGGFYEQYF.

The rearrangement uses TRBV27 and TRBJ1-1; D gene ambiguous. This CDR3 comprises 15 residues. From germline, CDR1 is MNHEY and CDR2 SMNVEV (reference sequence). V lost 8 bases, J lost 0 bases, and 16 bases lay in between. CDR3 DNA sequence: TGTGCCAGCCGCGTCCTGGACCGCCTGAACACTGAAGCTTTCTTT. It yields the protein CASRVLDRLNTEAFF.

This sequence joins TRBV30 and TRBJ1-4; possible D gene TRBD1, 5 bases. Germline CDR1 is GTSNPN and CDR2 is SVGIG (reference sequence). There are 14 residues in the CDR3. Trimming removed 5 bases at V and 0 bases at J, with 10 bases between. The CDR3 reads CAWRGGSTNEKLFF. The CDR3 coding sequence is TGTGCCTGGCGGGGGGGGTCAACTAATGAAAAACTGTTTTTT.

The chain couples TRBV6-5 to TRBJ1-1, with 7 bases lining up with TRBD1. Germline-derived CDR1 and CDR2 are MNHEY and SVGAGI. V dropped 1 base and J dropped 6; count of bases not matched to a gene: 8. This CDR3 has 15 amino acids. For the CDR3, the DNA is TGTGCCAGCAGTTACTTGGGACAGAACTTGGCTGAAGCTTTCTTT. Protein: CASSYLGQNLAEAFF.

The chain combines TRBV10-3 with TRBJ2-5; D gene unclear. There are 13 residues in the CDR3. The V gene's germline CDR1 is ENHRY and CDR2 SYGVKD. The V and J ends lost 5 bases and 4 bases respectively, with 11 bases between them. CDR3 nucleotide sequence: TGTGCCATCAGTTGGAAAGTAGGAGAGACCCAGTACTTC. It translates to CAISWKVGETQYF.

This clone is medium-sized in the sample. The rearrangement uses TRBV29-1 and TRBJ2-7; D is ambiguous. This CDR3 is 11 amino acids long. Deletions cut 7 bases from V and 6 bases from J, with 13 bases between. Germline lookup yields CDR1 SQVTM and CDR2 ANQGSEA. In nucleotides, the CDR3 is TGCAGCGCTTCGAAAGGAGTCGAGCAGTACTTC. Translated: CSASKGVEQYF.

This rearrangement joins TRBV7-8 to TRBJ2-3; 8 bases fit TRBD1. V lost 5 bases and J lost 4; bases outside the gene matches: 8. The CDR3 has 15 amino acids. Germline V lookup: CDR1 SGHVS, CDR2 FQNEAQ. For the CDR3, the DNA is TGTGCCAGCAGCACCCGGGACAGGCGGGCAGATACGCAGTATTTT. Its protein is CASSTRDRRADTQYF.

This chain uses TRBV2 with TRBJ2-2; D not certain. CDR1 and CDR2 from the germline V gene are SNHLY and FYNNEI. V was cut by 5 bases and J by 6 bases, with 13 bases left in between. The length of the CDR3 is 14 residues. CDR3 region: CASSPSNMAGELFF. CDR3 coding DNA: TGTGCCAGCAGTCCCTCGAACATGGCCGGGGAGCTGTTTTTT.